These T cell receptor beta chains were read from a single sample in a study of blood T cell repertoires in COVID-19. The table came from immunoSEQ multiplex PCR; TCRdb's copy has only in-frame clones and leaves some out. The top ten hold less than 20% of the sample, which has 150,000 to 200,000 clones, under 80% seen once. Material for sequencing was PBMCs or T cells enriched from blood (not recorded which). These receptors came from a woman between 45 and 65 years old with acute COVID-19. CDR3s include the opening cysteine and the closing phenylalanine or tryptophan. D genes are given only for firm matches. Not all rows give a size; the values are once, few, many and, for expanded clones, a class.

abundance	j_gene	v_gene	len	d_gene	CDR3nt	CDR3aa
.	TRBJ2-1	TRBV4-1	15	.	TGCGCCAGCAGCCAAGAAGGTAGCACCTACAATGAGCAGTTCTTC	CASSQEGSTYNEQFF
once	TRBJ2-2	TRBV14	13	.	TGTGCCAGCAGCCCCACAGAAACCGGGGAGCTGTTTTTT	CASSPTETGELFF
once	TRBJ2-1	TRBV28	12	.	TGTGCCAGCAGTTTATCAGCGGCTGAGCAGTTCTTC	CASSLSAAEQFF
.	TRBJ2-5	TRBV13	18	TRBD2	TGTGCCAGCAGCGCCCTACTAGCGGGGGGCGACGCCCAAGAGACCCAGTACTTC	CASSALLAGGDAQETQYF
.	TRBJ1-4	TRBV29-1	13	.	TGCAGCGCCGGGCAGGGAGGAGGTGAAAAACTGTTTTTT	CSAGQGGGEKLFF
.	TRBJ1-2	TRBV6-2/TRBV6-3	13	TRBD1	TGTGCCAGCAGTACCCGGGACAGATATGGCTACACCTTC	CASSTRDRYGYTF
.	TRBJ1-5	TRBV5-4	13	.	TGTGCCAGCAGCTTGGGCGGAGATCAGCCCCAGCATTTT	CASSLGGDQPQHF
.	TRBJ1-5	TRBV27	15	.	TGTGCCAGCAGTTTAGGGGCAACGGGCAATCAGCCCCAGCATTTT	CASSLGATGNQPQHF
.	TRBJ1-1	TRBV5-1	14	.	TGCGCCAGCAGGGTTGTCCCGGCGGGCACTGAAGCTTTCTTT	CASRVVPAGTEAFF
.	TRBJ1-5	TRBV5-6	13	.	TGTGCCAGCAGCTTCGGGGGGAATCAGCCCCAGCATTTT	CASSFGGNQPQHF
.	TRBJ2-1	TRBV7-8	12	.	TGTGCCAGCAGCCTCAACGAGCCCTCTCCTCTCTTC	CASSLNEPSPLF
.	TRBJ1-1	TRBV6-6	14	.	TGTGCCGGGGGGGTTAAACTGAAGAACACTGAAGCTTTCTTT	CAGGVKLKNTEAFF
.	TRBJ1-4	TRBV5-4	15	.	TGTGCCAGCAGCTTGGATGTACAGGGTGGGGAAAAACTGTTTTTT	CASSLDVQGGEKLFF
.	TRBJ2-6	TRBV7-9	16	.	TGTGCCAGCAGAGGCAGCGGAGGGCCTGGGGCCAACGTCCTGACTTTC	CASRGSGGPGANVLTF
.	TRBJ2-2	TRBV24-1	15	.	TGTGCCACCAGTGATTCCGGGAACCTAGCCGGGGAGCTGTTTTTT	CATSDSGNLAGELFF
.	TRBJ2-5	TRBV12-3/TRBV12-4	13	TRBD1	TGTGCCAGCAGTCCTGACAGGGGGGAGACCCAGTACTTC	CASSPDRGETQYF
.	TRBJ1-5	TRBV18	13	.	TGTGCCAGCTCACCGGGGAGAAATCAGCCCCAGCATTTT	CASSPGRNQPQHF
.	TRBJ1-3	TRBV18	16	TRBD1	TGTGCCAGCTCATCGGGACAGGTCCCGGGAGGAAACACCATATATTTT	CASSSGQVPGGNTIYF
.	TRBJ2-3	TRBV12-5	15	TRBD2	TGTGCTAGTGCCTTGGGACTAGCGGGTCGAGATACGCAGTATTTT	CASALGLAGRDTQYF
.	TRBJ2-5	TRBV19	14	TRBD2	TGTGCCAGTACTAGCGGGGGATCAAGAGAGACCCAGTACTTC	CASTSGGSRETQYF
.	TRBJ2-2	TRBV3-1/TRBV3-2	15	TRBD1	TGTGCCAGCAGCCAACGGACAGGGGCGGGCGGGGAGCTGTTTTTT	CASSQRTGAGGELFF
.	TRBJ1-4	TRBV7-2	13	.	TGTGCCAGTTCGACACTCGGGAGGGAAAAACTGTTTTTT	CASSTLGREKLFF
.	TRBJ2-5	TRBV12-3/TRBV12-4	12	.	TGTGCCAGCAGTTACATTCAAGAGACCCAGTACTTC	CASSYIQETQYF
.	TRBJ1-2	TRBV5-4	14	TRBD1	TGTGCCAGCAGCTTGGACAGGGGGGGCTATGGCTACACCTTC	CASSLDRGGYGYTF
.	TRBJ1-2	TRBV19	12	TRBD1	TGTGCCAGTTCGGACAGGGGGGATGGCTACACCTTC	CASSDRGDGYTF
.	TRBJ1-5	TRBV7-8	16	TRBD1	TGTGCCAGCAGCTCAGAACAGGGGGAGGACGATCAGCCCCAGCATTTT	CASSSEQGEDDQPQHF
few	TRBJ1-2	TRBV19	15	.	TGTGCCAGTAAGAGGGAGCAAGGGCAGCTCTATGGCTACACCTTC	CASKREQGQLYGYTF
.	TRBJ1-5	TRBV6-1	16	.	TGTGCCAGCAGTGCTCTCCGCGGGCAAGGTCTTCAGCCCCAGCATTTT	CASSALRGQGLQPQHF
.	TRBJ1-6	TRBV27	18	TRBD1	TGTGCCAGCAGTTTCCGGGACAGGTCGAGCTCCTATAATTCACCCCTCCACTTT	CASSFRDRSSSYNSPLHF
.	TRBJ2-3	TRBV6-2/TRBV6-3	15	TRBD2	TGTGCCAGCAGTCGACTAGCGGTGAGCACAGATACGCAGTATTTT	CASSRLAVSTDTQYF
.	TRBJ1-2	TRBV6-5	12	.	TGTGCCAGCAGAAGGGGCGACTATGGCTACACCTTC	CASRRGDYGYTF
.	TRBJ1-4	TRBV30	12	TRBD1	TGTGCCTGGGACAGGGGGAATGAAAAACTGTTTTTT	CAWDRGNEKLFF
.	TRBJ2-4	TRBV4-1	17	TRBD2	TGCGCCAGCAGCCAAGATGGGACTAGCGGGGCGGGAAACATTCAGTACTTC	CASSQDGTSGAGNIQYF
.	TRBJ1-1	TRBV5-1	13	.	TGCGCCAGCAGCCCAGGGACAATAGGGTCAGCTTTCTTT	CASSPGTIGSAFF
.	TRBJ2-5	TRBV28	15	TRBD1	TGTGCCAGCAGACCATCCGGGACAGGCTTAGAGACCCAGTACTTC	CASRPSGTGLETQYF
.	TRBJ1-2	TRBV4-1	15	.	TGCGCCAGCAAGATCAGTAGGTCGGGGAGTGATGGCTACACCTTC	CASKISRSGSDGYTF
.	TRBJ1-2	TRBV13	13	.	TGTGCCAGCAGTTCTGGGGGGGACTATGGCTACACCTTC	CASSSGGDYGYTF
.	TRBJ1-4	TRBV15	15	.	TGTGCCACCAGCAGGGCCCGGGGAAGGGCTGAAAAACTGTTTTTT	CATSRARGRAEKLFF
.	TRBJ1-1	TRBV6-6	16	.	TGTGCCAGCAGCTTCGTGGGGGGGAACCCGAACACTGAAGCTTTCTTT	CASSFVGGNPNTEAFF
.	TRBJ1-2	TRBV7-9	14	.	TGTGCCAGCAGCTCCACACGACAATTCTATGGCTACACCTTC	CASSSTRQFYGYTF
.	TRBJ1-5	TRBV4-1	16	.	TGCGCCAGCAGCCAAGACGGGGCGCAGGGGAATCAGCCCCAGCATTTT	CASSQDGAQGNQPQHF
.	TRBJ2-1	TRBV5-1	15	.	TGCGCCAGCAGCTTGGGATACACAGGGAACAATGAGCAGTTCTTC	CASSLGYTGNNEQFF
few	TRBJ2-3	TRBV29-1	15	TRBD2	TGCAGCGCCGGGACTAGCGGGGGGCACACTGTGGCGCAGTATTTT	CSAGTSGGHTVAQYF
.	TRBJ2-5	TRBV10-3	12	.	TGTGCCATCAGTAAACAGCAAGAGACCCAGTACTTC	CAISKQQETQYF
.	TRBJ2-1	TRBV9	16	TRBD2	TGTGCCAGCAGCGTAAGCGGGGCCAGCTCCTACAATGAGCAGTTCTTC	CASSVSGASSYNEQFF
.	TRBJ2-4	TRBV19	14	.	TGTGCCAGTAGAGTGCCAGGGGCCAAAAACATTCAGTACTTC	CASRVPGAKNIQYF
.	TRBJ2-5	TRBV9	15	TRBD2	TGTGCCAGCAGCGGGACTAGCGGGGTCCAAGAGACCCAGTACTTC	CASSGTSGVQETQYF
.	TRBJ2-5	TRBV24-1	14	.	TGTGCCACCAGTGATTTAAGGCAGGGTCAGACCCAGTACTTC	CATSDLRQGQTQYF
once	TRBJ2-1	TRBV7-9	17	TRBD2	TGTGCCAGCAGCTTAGAAGGAAGGCTAGCGGGGAACAATGAGCAGTTCTTC	CASSLEGRLAGNNEQFF
.	TRBJ2-2	TRBV7-3	16	TRBD1	TGTGCCAGCGCTCCTCCGGGACAGGGTAATTCCGGGGAGCTGTTTTTT	CASAPPGQGNSGELFF
.	TRBJ1-4	TRBV4-2	15	.	TGTGCCAGCAGCCCTCGGGAAGGAACTAATGAAAAACTGTTTTTT	CASSPREGTNEKLFF
.	TRBJ1-1	TRBV24-1	13	.	TGTGCCACCAGGACAGGACTTAGCACTGAAGCTTTCTTT	CATRTGLSTEAFF
.	TRBJ1-1	TRBV4-2	15	.	TGTGCCAGCAGCCAAGACGCCGGCGGAGTGGCTGAAGCTTTCTTT	CASSQDAGGVAEAFF
.	TRBJ2-1	TRBV6-5	15	.	TGTGCCAGCAGTTACTCAGGGACTCCAACGAATGAGCAGTTCTTC	CASSYSGTPTNEQFF
.	TRBJ1-5	TRBV5-8	15	TRBD1	TGTGCCAGCAGCCGGGGACAGCTTAGCAATCAGCCCCAGCATTTT	CASSRGQLSNQPQHF